Listed here are 7 T cell receptor beta chains from one sample, sequenced in a study of blood T cells in healthy people across ages. Next came a second PCR, run for about 7 to 11 cycles, which used a sample-barcoded 5' primer along with a J-beta primer mix. From the 5' RACE reads, TCRdb called clonotypes with MiXCR, one entry per CDR3 protein. The table records roughly 800,000 distinct CDR3 sequences, around a quarter of them present only once. In addition, the sample was reused for a study of T cells of mothers and their children.

Sequences were obtained from blood. The receptors were sampled from a boy aged 5 to 17 in good health.

This clonotype was counted between two and nine times. The junction departs from the called germline gene at one end, perhaps through a read error. The chain links TRBV20-1 to TRBJ2-5, with D uncertain. Judging by the DNA end, TRBJ2-1 fits better; the J call may be wrong. There are 11 residues in the CDR3. Germline CDR1 reads DFQATT; CDR2 reads SNEGSKA (reference sequence). The CDR3 loop is CSAPYYDEQFF. CDR3 coding DNA: TGCAGTGCTCCGTACTACGATGAGCAGTTCTTC.

This clonotype was seen ten or more times. The conserved phenylalanine or tryptophan is not found at the CDR3 terminus, so this likely reflects a read error. The limits of the CDR3 on the DNA are not certain, so only TCRdb's listed CDR3 is given. CDR3 in amino acids: CSVEDNVL. V is TRBV29-1 and J is TRBJ2-5. Germline V gene data show CDR1 as SQVTM and CDR2 as ANQGSEA. Termini included, the CDR3 measures 8 amino acids.

The CDR3 sequence is CASSRGSTRETQYF. In DNA, the CDR3 is TGTGCCAGCAGCCGAGGCAGTACCCGGGAGACCCAGTACTTC. The V call is TRBV7-2, the J call TRBJ2-5; unclear D gene. The V gene lost 5 bases and the J gene lost 5 bases, with 15 bases spanning the gap. The CDR3 is made up of 14 amino acids. Germline V CDR1 and CDR2: SGHTA, FQGNSA.

Of note for this clonotype: The conserved phenylalanine or tryptophan is not found at the CDR3 terminus, so this likely reflects a read error. The chain uses TRBV10-3 and TRBJ1-2; TRBD1 is a possible D gene (6 bases). The CDR3 is made up of 13 amino acids. V was pared by 7 bases and J by 3 bases, with 12 bases between. The germline gives CDR1 ENHRY, CDR2 SYGVKD. As DNA, the CDR3 is TGTGCCATCACCCCAGGGGTGGACTATGGCTACACCATC. It translates to CAITPGVDYGYTI.

The V gene is TRBV12-3 or TRBV12-4, the J gene TRBJ2-1; 9 bases match TRBD2. The V gene end was trimmed by 2 bases and the J gene end by 7 bases; junction bases not matched to a gene: 9. The CDR3 covers 16 residues. DNA of the CDR3: TGTGCCAGCAGTTTAAGGTTGCGGGAGGGCCGGAATGAGCAGTTCTTC. Translating it yields CASSLRLREGRNEQFF.

The table lists this clonotype with a few counts. This chain connects TRBV12-5 to TRBJ1-1; no clear D gene. V lost 6 bases and J lost 5, with 10 bases in between. CDR3 length: 12 residues. The germline CDR1 and CDR2 sequences are LGHNT and FRNRAP. The CDR3 sequence: CASGEEWTEAFF. CDR3 DNA sequence: TGTGCTAGTGGAGAGGAGTGGACTGAAGCTTTCTTT.

The chain carries TRBV14 and TRBJ1-2, with D possibly being TRBD1 (5 bases). CDR1 SGHDN and CDR2 FVKESK come from the germline V gene. Trimming pared 4 bases from V and 8 bases from J, leaving 20 bases between. The CDR3 sequence is 15 residues long. CDR3 sequence (DNA): TGTGCCAGCAGCCCGCGGGACGACGGAGGATCCGGCTACACCTTC. This codes for CASSPRDDGGSGYTF.